This T cell receptor beta chain was documented in a study of blood T cell repertoires in COVID-19. As for the study in general: Spain, Italy and the United States supplied samples that represented acute and convalescent COVID-19. T cells, B-cell-depleted T cells, or PBMCs supplied cDNA or gDNA.

How the authors handled the data: Reference gene primer amplification gave estimated nucleated cell counts. Measured with immunoSEQ multiplex PCR; TCRdb has only the in-frame clones, and not every one. D and trimming were read from the DNA, whereas the V and J calls and clone size are those reported in that table. This sample has roughly 90,000 clones; 75% to 90% occur once, and the top ten carry more than 0.95%. V dropped 2 bases and J dropped 1 base, with 8 bases sitting between them. The germline V gene has CDR1 KGHSH and CDR2 LQKENI. The CDR3 runs 15 residues. The specimen sequenced was peripheral blood. The sequence came from a human donor in a cohort sampled during active COVID-19. This chain joins TRBV18 and TRBJ2-2; a weak D match, TRBD2 (5 bases). The CDR3 region has the DNA TGTGCCAGCTCACCAACCCGGGAGAACACCGGGGAGCTGTTTTTT. Translating it yields CASSPTRENTGELFF.